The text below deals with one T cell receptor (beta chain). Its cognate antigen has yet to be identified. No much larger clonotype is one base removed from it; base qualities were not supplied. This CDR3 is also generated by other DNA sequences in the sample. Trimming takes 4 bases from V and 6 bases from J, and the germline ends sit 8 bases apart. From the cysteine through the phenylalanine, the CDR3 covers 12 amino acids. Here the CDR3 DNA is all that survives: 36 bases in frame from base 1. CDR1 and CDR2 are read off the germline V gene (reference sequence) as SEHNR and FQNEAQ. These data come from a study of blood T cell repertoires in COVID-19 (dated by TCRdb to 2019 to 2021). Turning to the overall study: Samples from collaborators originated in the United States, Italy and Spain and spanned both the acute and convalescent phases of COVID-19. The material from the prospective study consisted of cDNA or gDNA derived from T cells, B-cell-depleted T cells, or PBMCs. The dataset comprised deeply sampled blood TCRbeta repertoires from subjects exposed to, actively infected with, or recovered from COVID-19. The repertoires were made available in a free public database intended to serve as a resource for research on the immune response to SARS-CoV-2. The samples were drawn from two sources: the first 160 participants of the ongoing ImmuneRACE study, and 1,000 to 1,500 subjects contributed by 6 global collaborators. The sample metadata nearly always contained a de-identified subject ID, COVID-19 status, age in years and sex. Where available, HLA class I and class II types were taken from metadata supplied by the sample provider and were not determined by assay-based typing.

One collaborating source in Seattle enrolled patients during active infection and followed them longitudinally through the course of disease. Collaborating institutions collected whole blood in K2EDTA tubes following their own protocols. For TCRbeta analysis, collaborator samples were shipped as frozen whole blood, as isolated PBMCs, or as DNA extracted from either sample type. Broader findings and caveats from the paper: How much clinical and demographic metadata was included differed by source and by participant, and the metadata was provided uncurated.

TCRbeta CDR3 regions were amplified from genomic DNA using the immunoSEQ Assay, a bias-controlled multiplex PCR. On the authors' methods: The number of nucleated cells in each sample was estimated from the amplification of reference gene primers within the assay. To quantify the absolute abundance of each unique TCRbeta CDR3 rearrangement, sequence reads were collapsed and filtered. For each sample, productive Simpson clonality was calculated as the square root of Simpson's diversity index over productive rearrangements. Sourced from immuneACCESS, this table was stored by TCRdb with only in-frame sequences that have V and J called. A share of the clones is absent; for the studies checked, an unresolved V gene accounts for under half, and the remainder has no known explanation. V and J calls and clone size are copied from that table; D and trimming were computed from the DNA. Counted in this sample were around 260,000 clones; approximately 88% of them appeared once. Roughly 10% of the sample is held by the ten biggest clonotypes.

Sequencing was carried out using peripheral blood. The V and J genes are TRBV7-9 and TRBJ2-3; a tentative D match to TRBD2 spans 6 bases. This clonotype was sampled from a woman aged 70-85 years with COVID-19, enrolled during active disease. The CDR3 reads CASSSTSDTQYF. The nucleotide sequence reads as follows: TGTGCCAGCAGCTCGACTAGTGATACGCAGTATTTT.